A single sample gave rise to the 32 T cell receptor beta chains below, sequenced in a study of regulatory T cells in long-lasting Graves disease. Time point here: newly diagnosed GD, antithyroid drugs for less than 3 months. PBMC RNA served as the TCR library source. Arm-PCR of CDR3 regions with iRepertoire HTBI primers generated TCR beta libraries. TCRdb re-analysed the multiplex PCR reads in MiXCR, keeping a single row per CDR3 protein. The sample carries about 530,000 distinct CDR3 sequences, about 16% recorded once. The same sample was also used in a study of T cells in Graves' hyperthyroidism and ophthalmopathy.

Sequenced here: peripheral blood mononuclear cells (PBMCs), sampled at new diagnosis, from a patient treated with antithyroid drugs. These receptors all stem from a middle-aged woman with Graves disease.

This clonotype has a handful of counts. Compared with germline, one end of the junction differs, possibly owing to a read error. The gene calls are TRBV2 and TRBJ1-1; 8 bases line up with TRBD1. Germline CDR1 and CDR2: SNHLY and FYNNEI. The CDR3 extends over 18 amino acids. The CDR3 sequence: CASIVRTGRMIRNTEALF. The CDR3 DNA reads as TGTGCCAGCATAGTCCGGACAGGGCGCATGATTCGTAACACTGAAGCTTTATTT.

This clonotype was counted ten times or more. The chain links TRBV11-2 to TRBJ2-7; TRBD1 or TRBD2 may be the D gene (5 bases each). Trimming pared 10 bases from V and 0 bases from J, leaving 13 bases between. Per the germline V gene, CDR1 is SGHAT and CDR2 is FQNNGV. The CDR3 has 13 residues. DNA for the CDR3: TGTGCCACCTCGGGGCAGGGCTCCTACGAGCAGTACTTC. Translated: CATSGQGSYEQYF.

At least ten counts were recorded for this clonotype. V and J are TRBV9 and TRBJ2-7; no reliable D call. The CDR3 covers 14 residues. The germline gives CDR1 SGDLS, CDR2 YYNGEE. Trimming shortened V by 4 bases and J by 5 bases, and 16 bases separated the two germline ends. DNA for the CDR3: TGTGCCAGCAGCCCGAGTAGGGTCTTCCACGAGCAGTACTTC. Translation: CASSPSRVFHEQYF.

The chain recombines TRBV10-1 with TRBJ2-3; the D is unclear. Germline values: CDR1 WNHNN, CDR2 SYGVQD (reference sequence). The CDR3 is 13 residues long. V was pared by 3 bases and J by 6 bases, with 10 bases between. CDR3 region: CASSEGFQDTQYF. The CDR3 nucleotides read TGCGCCAGCAGTGAAGGGTTCCAGGATACGCAGTATTTT.

This clonotype was seen a handful of times. The chain carries TRBV6-2 or TRBV6-3 and TRBJ2-1; a weak D match, TRBD1 (6 bases). Trimming took off 8 bases at V and 12 bases at J, with 23 bases between the two ends. The germline V gene encodes CDR1 MNHEY and CDR2 SVGEGT. This CDR3 contains 14 residues. CDR3 nucleotide sequence: TGTGCCAGCGGGGCAGGGGATGAGAGGCGGTGGCAGTTCTTC. It yields the protein CASGAGDERRWQFF.

This clonotype was detected many times. The chain recombines TRBV7-2 with TRBJ1-6; the D gene is possibly TRBD1 (5 bases). CDR1 and CDR2 (germline): SGHTA, FQGNSA. V shed 1 base and J shed 9 bases, with 10 bases lying between them. The CDR3 runs to 14 residues. The chain's CDR3 is CASSLGQLTSPLHF. CDR3 bases: TGTGCCAGCAGCTTAGGACAGCTGACTTCACCCCTCCACTTT.

This chain links TRBV15 with TRBJ1-6, with D unresolved. V was pared by 5 bases and J by 7 bases, with 6 bases between. The CDR3 totals 12 residues. Germline assignment: CDR1 LNHNV and CDR2 YYDKDF (reference sequence). This CDR3 is CATSPVNSPLHF. The CDR3 DNA follows: TGTGCCACCAGCCCAGTGAATTCACCCCTCCACTTT.

Many counts were recorded for this clonotype. The V call is TRBV24-1, the J call TRBJ2-3, with TRBD1 matching 7 bases. Per the germline V gene, CDR1 is KGHDR and CDR2 is SFDVKD. V gave up 8 bases and J gave up 4 bases; unmatched junction bases: 8. This CDR3 region has 14 residues. CDR3: CATNRGFGSDTQYF. As DNA, the CDR3 is TGTGCCACCAACAGGGGTTTTGGGTCAGATACGCAGTATTTT.

This clonotype was counted at least ten times. The rearrangement uses TRBV28 and TRBJ1-5; 8 bases fit TRBD1. This CDR3 is built from 18 residues. CDR1 MDHEN and CDR2 SYDVKM come from the germline V gene. The ends lost 2 bases at V and 2 bases at J; junction bases unmatched: 11. CDR3 nucleotides: TGTGCCAGCAGTTTAAAGTACAGGGGGTCCCTTCGCAATCAGCCCCAGCATTTT. This encodes CASSLKYRGSLRNQPQHF.

This clonotype showed up many times. V gene TRBV7-3 combines with J gene TRBJ2-1; the match to TRBD1 covers 7 bases. With V trimmed by 3 bases and J by 1 base, 9 bases remained unmatched. The length of the CDR3 is 17 residues. Germline CDR1 SGHTA, CDR2 FQGTGA. The CDR3: CASSLRGLGASYNEQFF. CDR3 DNA sequence: TGTGCCAGCAGCTTGAGGGGGCTGGGGGCGTCCTACAATGAGCAGTTCTTC.

The J gene is TRBJ2-5, the V gene TRBV9, with 11 positions matching TRBD1. The CDR3 totals 16 residues. Per the germline V gene, CDR1 is SGDLS and CDR2 is YYNGEE. V was pared by 3 bases and J by 0 bases, with 4 bases of the junction left unmatched. CDR3 coding DNA: TGTGCCAGCAGCGAGAGGGGACAGGGGGACCAAGAGACCCAGTACTTC. Protein sequence: CASSERGQGDQETQYF.

This clonotype was observed a few times. The V call is TRBV7-9, the J call TRBJ2-2; unclear D gene. The CDR3 totals 15 residues. Germline CDR1 is SEHNR and CDR2 is FQNEAQ (reference sequence). Trimming left V 4 bases short and J 3 bases short, with 12 bases between. CDR3 amino acids: CASSSRASHTGELFF. In DNA, the CDR3 is TGTGCCAGCAGCTCAAGGGCCTCCCACACCGGGGAGCTGTTTTTT.

J is TRBJ2-7 and V is TRBV7-8; 9 nucleotides line up with TRBD2. Unmatched junction bases numbered 8, after V lost 1 base and J lost 1 base. The germline V gene encodes CDR1 SGHVS and CDR2 FQNEAQ. The CDR3 runs to 17 residues. The CDR3 nucleotides are TGTGCCAGCAGCTTAGTGGGCGGGGGGGCCTCATCCTACGAGCAGTACTTC. This gives the protein CASSLVGGGASSYEQYF.

This clonotype was observed at least ten times. The V gene is TRBV2, the J gene TRBJ1-4; 7 positions agree with TRBD1. Germline V CDR1 and CDR2: SNHLY, FYNNEI. The junction had 15 bases not matched to a gene; V was cut back by 8 bases and J by 6 bases. This CDR3 is built from 16 residues. The CDR3 nucleotides read TGTGCCAGCCGGTTGCCGAAAAGGGGGCGGGATGAAAAACTGTTTTTT. Protein sequence: CASRLPKRGRDEKLFF.

This clonotype appeared a few times. The chain joins TRBV2 to TRBJ2-7; TRBD2 agrees at 11 bases. J was trimmed by 5 bases and V by 6 bases; bases with no gene match: 6. CDR1 and CDR2 (germline): SNHLY, FYNNEI. This CDR3 has 14 residues. Written as DNA, the CDR3 is TGTGCCAGCAGCAACCTAGCGGGGGGCCACGAGCAGTACTTC. Protein product: CASSNLAGGHEQYF.

The chain joins TRBV2 to TRBJ1-3; the D is unclear. Trimming stripped 5 bases from V and 0 bases from J, with 5 bases between. Germline CDR1 is SNHLY and CDR2 is FYNNEI. This CDR3 spans 13 amino acids. CDR3 in amino acids: CASSPYSGNTIYF. CDR3 DNA sequence: TGTGCCAGCAGTCCCTACTCTGGAAACACCATATATTTT.

The chain recombines TRBV6-2 or TRBV6-3 with TRBJ2-7; D is uncertain. The CDR3 has 15 residues. V lost 0 bases to trimming and J lost 2 bases, with 11 bases between them. Germline V gives CDR1 MNHEY, CDR2 SVGEGT. The CDR3 protein is CASSYSNLPTYEQYF. CDR3 in DNA: TGTGCCAGCAGTTACTCGAATCTCCCCACCTACGAGCAGTACTTC.

This clonotype was observed at least ten times. The chain uses TRBV6-5 and TRBJ1-1; D call uncertain. V was pared by 1 base and J by 0 bases, with 3 bases between. Germline CDR1 reads MNHEY; CDR2 reads SVGAGI. The CDR3 totals 13 residues. CDR3 region: CASSYYLNTEAFF. The CDR3 nucleotides are TGTGCCAGCAGTTACTATCTGAACACTGAAGCTTTCTTT.

This clonotype was counted ten times or more. The chain recombines TRBV20-1 with TRBJ2-3, with D maybe TRBD1 (5 bases). Germline V lookup: CDR1 DFQATT, CDR2 SNEGSKA (reference sequence). V lost 6 bases to trimming and J lost 1 base, with 23 bases between them. The CDR3 has 17 amino acids. Written as DNA, the CDR3 is TGCAGTGCCCAGTGGGGCACTCCCATTTCTCGCACAGATACGCAGTATTTT. This encodes CSAQWGTPISRTDTQYF.

This rearrangement joins TRBV20-1 to TRBJ1-5; perhaps TRBD1 as D (6 bases). The CDR3 is 14 residues long. Germline CDR1 DFQATT, CDR2 SNEGSKA (reference sequence). V lost 6 bases and J 5 bases, leaving 17 bases between the germline ends. CDR3 in amino acids: CSANSLKGDQPQHF. The CDR3 DNA sequence: TGCAGTGCAAACTCTTTAAAGGGGGATCAGCCCCAGCATTTT.

This clonotype was observed many times. The rearrangement links TRBV7-3 to TRBJ1-2, with a tentative D call TRBD1 (5 bases). The CDR3 loop spans 15 amino acids. Between the trimmed V and J ends, which lost 0 bases and 0 bases, there was a span of 8 bases. From germline, CDR1 is SGHTA and CDR2 FQGTGA. The CDR3 nucleotides are TGTGCCAGCAGCTTAACGAGGGGAGCTAACTATGGCTACACCTTC. The encoded protein is CASSLTRGANYGYTF.

In its sample, this clonotype was seen many times. This rearrangement joins TRBV12-3 or TRBV12-4 to TRBJ1-1; D gene ambiguous. The V and J ends lost 2 bases and 11 bases respectively, with 12 bases between them. There are 12 residues in the CDR3. The CDR3 is CASSLSPSEAFF. The CDR3 coding sequence is TGTGCCAGCAGTTTATCGCCCTCAGAGGCTTTCTTT.

This clonotype was found a few times. The chain joins TRBV5-1 to TRBJ1-1; D not certain. This CDR3 contains 15 residues. From germline, CDR1 is SGHRS and CDR2 YFSETQ. Trimming shortened V by 4 bases and J by 1 base, and 14 bases separated the two germline ends. The CDR3 loop is CASSPGKGRNTEAFF. CDR3 sequence (DNA): TGCGCCAGCAGCCCGGGGAAGGGTCGGAACACTGAAGCTTTCTTT. The entire variable domain, with the rest obtained from reference TRBV5-1 and TRBJ1-1, is as follows: KAGVTQTPRYLIKTRGQQVTLSCSPISGHRSVSWYQQTPGQGLQFLFEYFSETQRNKGNFPGRFSGRQFSNSRSEMNVSTLELGDSALYLCASSPGKGRNTEAFFGQGTRLTVV.

This clonotype was found many times. At one boundary the junction diverges from the germline segment, which might be a read error. The chain links TRBV7-9 to TRBJ1-1; D is undetermined. The CDR3 runs 15 residues. CDR1 and CDR2 (germline): SEHNR, FQNEAQ (reference sequence). The CDR3 DNA sequence: TGCGCCAGCAGCTTGGAGCCGGGCATGAACACTGAAGCTTTCTTT. This translates into CASSLEPGMNTEAFF.

This clonotype was counted between two and nine times. The genes are TRBV4-1 and TRBJ2-3; the match to TRBD2 covers 11 bases. CDR1 is MGHRA, CDR2 YSYEKL, per germline. This CDR3 comprises 20 residues. V lost 4 bases and J lost 0; bases outside the gene matches: 15. The CDR3 is CASSPLAAGTSGPSTDTQYF. CDR3 in DNA: TGCGCCAGCAGCCCCTTAGCCGCCGGGACTAGCGGCCCTAGCACAGATACGCAGTATTTT.

CDR3 sequence: CASSIVGRGNQPQHF. DNA of the CDR3: TGTGCCAGTAGTATAGTGGGCAGGGGCAATCAGCCCCAGCATTTT. The chain has TRBV19 and TRBJ1-5; D is perhaps TRBD1 (5 bases). Trimming left V 1 base short and J 2 bases short, with 9 bases between. Germline V CDR1 and CDR2: LNHDA, SQIVND (reference sequence). The CDR3 spans 15 residues.

This clonotype was seen a few times. This chain uses TRBV6-9 with TRBJ2-7; D unclear. From germline, CDR1 is MNHGY and CDR2 SVAAGI. The V gene lost 4 bases and the J gene lost 2 bases, with 9 bases spanning the gap. This CDR3 is built from 13 residues. Here the CDR3 reads CASSSPNPYEQYF. Written as DNA, the CDR3 is TGTGCCAGCAGTTCCCCCAACCCCTACGAGCAGTACTTC.

This clonotype has ten or more counts. The chain recombines TRBV12-3 or TRBV12-4 with TRBJ1-2; D remains unclear. The CDR3 loop spans 12 amino acids. V was cut by 10 bases and J by 1 base, with 10 bases left in between. Written as DNA, the CDR3 is TGTGCCATCCTGACAAGTAACTATGGCTACACCTTC. Encoded protein: CAILTSNYGYTF.

The table lists this clonotype with many counts. V is TRBV20-1 and J is TRBJ1-1; D ambiguous. The CDR3 runs to 13 residues. V lost 2 bases and J lost 0, with 7 bases in between. Germline loops: CDR1 DFQATT, CDR2 SNEGSKA (reference sequence). Here the CDR3 reads CSARSPVNTEAFF. CDR3 DNA: TGCAGTGCTAGATCCCCAGTGAACACTGAAGCTTTCTTT.

This clonotype has just a few counts. The CDR3 region is CASSVDGGSPYGYTF. The CDR3 coding sequence is TGTGCCAGCAGCGTAGACGGGGGCTCCCCCTATGGCTACACCTTC. The rearrangement links TRBV9 to TRBJ1-2; D might be TRBD1 (6 bases). V was clipped by 0 bases and J by 4 bases, with 13 bases between them. Germline loops: CDR1 SGDLS, CDR2 YYNGEE. The CDR3 has 15 residues.

This chain's CDR3 is CASSSGSPGVGFRQYF. DNA of the CDR3: TGTGCCAGCAGTTCAGGTTCCCCAGGGGTAGGGTTCCGGCAGTACTTC. The genes are TRBV27 and TRBJ2-7; a weak D match, TRBD1 (6 bases). CDR1 is MNHEY, CDR2 SMNVEV, per germline (reference sequence). The CDR3 is 16 residues long. Trimming removed 4 bases from V and 9 bases from J, with 25 bases in between.

This chain links TRBV12-3 or TRBV12-4 with TRBJ1-1, with D tentatively TRBD1 (5 bases). The CDR3 contains 13 residues. V lost 11 bases and J lost 0, with 13 bases in between. The CDR3 loop reads CAGGGGLNTEAFF. Here the CDR3 DNA reads TGTGCCGGGGGGGGGGGGTTGAACACTGAAGCTTTCTTT.